This TCR beta chain was found in a study of cytomegalovirus exposure and HLA in healthy donors. CDR3 size: 13 residues. CDR1 and CDR2 from the germline V gene are MNHNY and SVGAGI (reference sequence). V lost 2 bases and J lost 4, with 6 bases in between. The PCR used 60 Vbeta and 13 Jbeta primers. Sequenced by immunoSEQ multiplex PCR; TCRdb stores in-frame clones only, minus some. Of 85,000 to 100,000 clones in the sample, approximately 80% are singletons; the top ten hold more than 3%. Source material: PBMCs. This clonotype was sampled from a man aged 35 to 55 in good health and CMV-seronegative. The rearrangement links TRBV6-6 to TRBJ1-5, with TRBD1 as a possible D gene (5 bases). Here the CDR3 reads CASSYRQNQPQHF. The CDR3 region has the DNA TGTGCCAGCAGTTACAGACAGAATCAGCCCCAGCATTTT.